A selection of T cell receptor beta chains follows, all from one sample in a study of OX40 agonist ivuxolimab in advanced cancers. Sequencing was performed with immunoSEQ multiplex PCR; in TCRdb, only in-frame clones are kept and a portion is missing. The sample consists of 28,000 or so clones, approximately 91% of them appearing once. Source: CD4+ or CD8+ T cells sorted from blood, taken in a trial of the OX40 agonist ivuxolimab. Source of these receptors: an adult with an advanced solid tumor such as melanoma, head and neck, liver or kidney cancer. Both conserved end residues are part of each CDR3. Fields, in order: J gene, clone size, D gene, V gene, CDR3 DNA, CDR3 protein. A D gene is named only where the DNA matches it firmly. Clone sizes are given selectively: once, few, many, or a class where the clone is expanded.

j_gene: TRBJ2-7
abundance: NA
d_gene: NA
v_gene: TRBV4-1
CDR3nt: TGCGCCAGCAGCCAACGGGATGCTGGTTCCTACGAGCAGTACTTC
CDR3aa: CASSQRDAGSYEQYF

j_gene: TRBJ1-5
abundance: NA
d_gene: NA
v_gene: TRBV4-1
CDR3nt: TGCGCCAGCAGCCAATTAATGGCTACCTATCCATTTAGCAATCAGCCCCAGCATTTT
CDR3aa: CASSQLMATYPFSNQPQHF

j_gene: TRBJ2-7
abundance: NA
d_gene: TRBD2
v_gene: TRBV27
CDR3nt: TGTGCCAGCAGGGGGGGGACGAGCGAGCAGTACTTC
CDR3aa: CASRGGTSEQYF

j_gene: TRBJ2-7
abundance: NA
d_gene: NA
v_gene: TRBV4-2
CDR3nt: TGTGCCAGCAGCCAAGATGGGTCCAGGACTACCTACGAGCAGTACTTC
CDR3aa: CASSQDGSRTTYEQYF

j_gene: TRBJ2-7
abundance: NA
d_gene: NA
v_gene: TRBV4-1
CDR3nt: TGCGCCAGCAGCCCTACATGGCCCAGGGGCACATACGAGCAGTACTTC
CDR3aa: CASSPTWPRGTYEQYF

j_gene: TRBJ2-7
abundance: NA
d_gene: TRBD1
v_gene: TRBV6-5
CDR3nt: TGTGCCAGCAGTTACCCCTCTGACAGGGTTGACTACGAGCAGTACTTC
CDR3aa: CASSYPSDRVDYEQYF

j_gene: TRBJ2-3
abundance: NA
d_gene: NA
v_gene: TRBV30
CDR3nt: TGTGCCTGGAGTGAGAGGGAAGATACGCAGTATTTT
CDR3aa: CAWSEREDTQYF

j_gene: TRBJ1-4
abundance: medium-sized
d_gene: NA
v_gene: TRBV30
CDR3nt: TGTGCCTGGAGTGTACGAGGGAGGGTTGATGAAAAACTGTTTTTT
CDR3aa: CAWSVRGRVDEKLFF

j_gene: TRBJ1-5
abundance: NA
d_gene: NA
v_gene: TRBV2
CDR3nt: TGTGCCACCCAGGACAGCTTAAATCAGCCCCAGCATTTT
CDR3aa: CATQDSLNQPQHF

j_gene: TRBJ2-7
abundance: NA
d_gene: TRBD1
v_gene: TRBV6-4
CDR3nt: TGTGCCAGCAGTTACAGGACAGGGGAGGTTGACGAGCAGTACTTC
CDR3aa: CASSYRTGEVDEQYF

j_gene: TRBJ1-6
abundance: NA
d_gene: TRBD1
v_gene: TRBV27
CDR3nt: TGTGCCAGCACCCAGTTCTGGGACAGCCATAATTCACCCCTCCACTTT
CDR3aa: CASTQFWDSHNSPLHF

j_gene: TRBJ2-7
abundance: NA
d_gene: TRBD1
v_gene: TRBV7-2
CDR3nt: TGTGCCAGCAGCTACCCCGGACAGGACTACGAGCAGTACTTC
CDR3aa: CASSYPGQDYEQYF

j_gene: TRBJ2-7
abundance: NA
d_gene: TRBD1
v_gene: TRBV28
CDR3nt: TGTGCCAGCAGGAGGGACAGGCGAACCTACGAGCAGTACTTC
CDR3aa: CASRRDRRTYEQYF

j_gene: TRBJ2-7
abundance: NA
d_gene: TRBD1
v_gene: TRBV27
CDR3nt: TGTGCCAGCAGTGAGGGGACAGTCAGCGAGCAGTACTTC
CDR3aa: CASSEGTVSEQYF

j_gene: TRBJ2-1
abundance: once
d_gene: TRBD2
v_gene: TRBV9
CDR3nt: TGTGCCAGCAGCGCCCCATTAGCGGGAGGCTACAATGAGCAGTTCTTC
CDR3aa: CASSAPLAGGYNEQFF

j_gene: TRBJ2-5
abundance: NA
d_gene: NA
v_gene: TRBV6-5
CDR3nt: TGTGCCAGTCATCTTCTAGCGCATCAAGAGACCCAGTACTTC
CDR3aa: CASHLLAHQETQYF

j_gene: TRBJ2-6
abundance: NA
d_gene: NA
v_gene: TRBV18
CDR3nt: TGTGCCAGCTCACCAACACAGTACTCTGGGGCCAACGTCCTGACTTTC
CDR3aa: CASSPTQYSGANVLTF

j_gene: TRBJ2-5
abundance: medium-sized
d_gene: NA
v_gene: TRBV2
CDR3nt: TGTGCCAGCAATCGAGAGCGGAGACCCCAAGAGACCCAGTACTTC
CDR3aa: CASNRERRPQETQYF

j_gene: TRBJ1-3
abundance: NA
d_gene: TRBD1
v_gene: TRBV29-1
CDR3nt: TGCAGCGTCCAGGGGGTGGACAGGGTCGATGGAAACACCATATATTTT
CDR3aa: CSVQGVDRVDGNTIYF

j_gene: TRBJ1-1
abundance: NA
d_gene: NA
v_gene: TRBV7-3
CDR3nt: TGTGCCAGCAGCTTATCGGGGGAGAACACTGAAGCTTTCTTT
CDR3aa: CASSLSGENTEAFF

j_gene: TRBJ2-5
abundance: NA
d_gene: TRBD2
v_gene: TRBV18
CDR3nt: TGTGCCAGCTCACCAACTAGCGGAACTCAAGAGACCCAGTACTTC
CDR3aa: CASSPTSGTQETQYF

j_gene: TRBJ2-7
abundance: NA
d_gene: NA
v_gene: TRBV5-6
CDR3nt: TGTGCCAGCAGCTGGACTGGCGGGGAGCAGTACTTC
CDR3aa: CASSWTGGEQYF

j_gene: TRBJ1-5
abundance: NA
d_gene: NA
v_gene: TRBV30
CDR3nt: TGTGCCTGGGGCGATTATAGCAATCAGCCCCAGCATTTT
CDR3aa: CAWGDYSNQPQHF

j_gene: TRBJ1-3
abundance: NA
d_gene: NA
v_gene: TRBV28
CDR3nt: TGTGCCAGCAGTTACAGGGAGGGACTGAGATACACCATATATTTT
CDR3aa: CASSYREGLRYTIYF

j_gene: TRBJ2-1
abundance: few
d_gene: NA
v_gene: TRBV25-1
CDR3nt: TGTGCCAGCAGTACGCAGGAGGCCGGGGAGCAGTTCTTC
CDR3aa: CASSTQEAGEQFF

j_gene: TRBJ2-7
abundance: NA
d_gene: NA
v_gene: TRBV25-1
CDR3nt: TGTGCCAGCAGTGAATACCCTGGAGCCGAGCAGTACTTC
CDR3aa: CASSEYPGAEQYF

j_gene: TRBJ2-1
abundance: NA
d_gene: NA
v_gene: TRBV4-2
CDR3nt: TGTGCCAGCAGCCAAGGGGTGGACTTTTACAATGAGCAGTTCTTC
CDR3aa: CASSQGVDFYNEQFF